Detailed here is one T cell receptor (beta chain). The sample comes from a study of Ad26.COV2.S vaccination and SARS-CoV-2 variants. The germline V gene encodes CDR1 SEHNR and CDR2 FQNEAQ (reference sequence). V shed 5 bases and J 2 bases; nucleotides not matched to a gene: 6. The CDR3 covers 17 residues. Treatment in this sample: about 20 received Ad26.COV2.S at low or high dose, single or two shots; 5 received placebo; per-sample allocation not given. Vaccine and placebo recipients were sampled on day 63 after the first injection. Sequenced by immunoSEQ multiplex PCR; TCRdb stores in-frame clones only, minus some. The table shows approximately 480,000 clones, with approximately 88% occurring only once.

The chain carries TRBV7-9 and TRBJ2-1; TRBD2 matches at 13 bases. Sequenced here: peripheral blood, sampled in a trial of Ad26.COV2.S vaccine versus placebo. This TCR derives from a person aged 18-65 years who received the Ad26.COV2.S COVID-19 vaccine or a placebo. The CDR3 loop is CASSRGLAGDAYNEQFF. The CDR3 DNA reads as TGTGCCAGCAGCCGCGGACTAGCGGGAGATGCCTACAATGAGCAGTTCTTC.